Listed below are T cell receptor beta chains from one sample, sequenced in a study of Ad26.COV2.S vaccination and SARS-CoV-2 variants. Clones were sequenced by immunoSEQ multiplex PCR, and TCRdb holds only the in-frame ones, with some missing. Among 380,000 or so clones listed, about four fifths were seen once. The material sequenced was peripheral blood, taken in a trial of Ad26.COV2.S vaccine versus placebo. Every receptor here comes from a person aged 18-65 years who received the Ad26.COV2.S COVID-19 vaccine or a placebo. The CDR3 runs from the conserved cysteine through the conserved F or W. The D gene is left open where the match is weak. Some rows mark clone size as missing; the rest say once, few, many or name a class of expanded clone.

-	-	TRBV11-2	TRBJ2-7	CASSLFRDYEQYF	TGTGCCAGCAGCTTATTCAGGGACTACGAGCAGTACTTC
-	-	TRBV18	TRBJ2-3	CASSPRGAGNTDTQYF	TGTGCCAGCTCACCTAGGGGGGCCGGGAACACAGATACGCAGTATTTT
-	-	TRBV30	TRBJ1-5	CAWSVGGAREGNQPQHF	TGTGCCTGGAGTGTAGGAGGGGCGAGAGAAGGCAATCAGCCCCAGCATTTT
-	-	TRBV6-1	TRBJ2-4	CASSEGSGRNIQYF	TGTGCCAGCAGTGAAGGGTCGGGACGAAACATTCAGTACTTC
-	-	TRBV6-4	TRBJ2-2	CASSTLAGTGELFF	TGTGCCAGCAGTACCTTAGCTGGGACCGGGGAGCTGTTTTTT
-	-	TRBV3-1/TRBV3-2	TRBJ1-3	CASSHRAGGNTIYF	TGTGCCAGCAGCCACCGGGCAGGTGGAAACACCATATATTTT
-	TRBD2	TRBV2	TRBJ2-1	CASSEGLARNEQFF	TGTGCCAGCAGCGAGGGACTAGCGAGGAATGAGCAGTTCTTC
-	-	TRBV3-1/TRBV3-2	TRBJ2-1	CASSQDGGDNEQFF	TGTGCCAGCAGCCAAGATGGGGGAGACAATGAGCAGTTCTTC
few	TRBD1	TRBV4-1	TRBJ2-7	CASSLRQGSYEQYF	TGCGCCAGCAGCCTGAGACAGGGGTCCTACGAGCAGTACTTC
-	TRBD1	TRBV5-6	TRBJ1-1	CASSLVDRVFDTEAFF	TGTGCCAGCAGCTTGGTGGACAGGGTCTTTGACACTGAAGCTTTCTTT
-	TRBD1	TRBV5-1	TRBJ1-3	CASSPGTGSNGGNTIYF	TGCGCCAGCAGCCCAGGGACAGGGTCTAATGGCGGAAACACCATATATTTT
-	-	TRBV25-1	TRBJ2-3	CASSSMGTDTQYF	TGTGCCAGCAGCTCGATGGGGACAGATACGCAGTATTTT
once	-	TRBV4-3	TRBJ2-2	CASSQDLGQGVVELFF	TGCGCCAGCAGCCAAGATCTGGGCCAGGGTGTAGTAGAGCTGTTTTTT
-	-	TRBV7-8	TRBJ2-7	CASSHAGYEQYF	TGTGCCAGCAGCCACGCCGGCTACGAGCAGTACTTC
few	-	TRBV5-4	TRBJ2-7	CASSLMPSAYEQYF	TGTGCCAGCAGCTTGATGCCCTCAGCCTACGAGCAGTACTTC
-	TRBD1	TRBV27	TRBJ2-7	CASSSHPQGAYEQYF	TGTGCCAGCAGTTCCCACCCGCAGGGGGCGTACGAGCAGTACTTC
-	-	TRBV9	TRBJ2-7	CASSRQGQTYEQYF	TGTGCCAGCAGCCGGCAGGGGCAGACCTACGAGCAGTACTTC
-	-	TRBV5-1	TRBJ1-1	CASSATRMNTEAFF	TGCGCCAGCAGCGCGACCCGGATGAACACTGAAGCTTTCTTT
-	-	TRBV11-2	TRBJ2-2	CASSDRRGDTGELFF	TGTGCCAGCAGCGATCGAAGGGGCGACACCGGGGAGCTGTTTTTT
-	-	TRBV6-6	TRBJ2-1	CASSSRGREQFF	TGTGCCAGCAGTAGCAGGGGCCGCGAGCAGTTCTTC
-	-	TRBV9	TRBJ1-1	CASSVDRNTEAFF	TGTGCCAGCAGCGTAGACAGGAACACTGAAGCTTTCTTT
-	TRBD1	TRBV4-1	TRBJ1-2	CASSQTGQRSNYGYTF	TGCGCCAGCAGCCAAACGGGACAGCGTTCTAACTATGGCTACACCTTC
-	-	TRBV5-4	TRBJ2-4	CASSLDRNIQYF	TGTGCCAGCAGCTTGGACAGAAACATTCAGTACTTC
-	-	TRBV2	TRBJ1-4	CASTWLGDEKLFF	TGTGCCAGCACCTGGTTAGGGGACGAAAAACTGTTTTTT
once	TRBD1	TRBV12-3/TRBV12-4	TRBJ1-2	CASSPDRVIGYTF	TGTGCCAGCAGTCCCGACAGGGTCATTGGCTACACCTTC
-	-	TRBV19	TRBJ1-5	CASSIGRAGNQPQHF	TGTGCCAGTAGTATTGGCAGGGCAGGCAATCAGCCCCAGCATTTT
-	-	TRBV5-1	TRBJ1-1	CASRQNTEAFF	TGCGCCAGCAGACAGAACACTGAAGCTTTCTTT
-	TRBD2	TRBV11-3	TRBJ2-7	CASSFRGTSLIEQYF	TGTGCCAGCAGCTTTCGTGGGACTAGCCTAATCGAGCAGTACTTC
-	-	TRBV3-1/TRBV3-2	TRBJ2-7	CASSQDGSSSSYEQYF	TGTGCCAGCAGCCAAGACGGCTCCTCCAGCTCCTACGAGCAGTACTTC
-	-	TRBV6-6	TRBJ1-2	CASSYDDGGYTF	TGTGCCAGCAGCTACGACGATGGCGGCTACACCTTC
-	-	TRBV5-1	TRBJ1-2	CASSLGDRYGYTF	TGCGCCAGCAGCTTGGGAGATCGTTATGGCTACACCTTC
once	-	TRBV24-1	TRBJ2-7	CATSDALRLQLYF	TGTGCCACCAGTGATGCGCTGCGGCTCCAGTTGTACTTC
-	-	TRBV19	TRBJ2-7	CASSYGTLLEQYF	TGTGCCAGTAGTTACGGGACACTACTCGAGCAGTACTTC
-	-	TRBV27	TRBJ2-7	CASSSPTSLGRGRYEQYF	TGTGCCAGCAGTTCTCCCACTTCACTAGGTCGGGGACGATACGAGCAGTACTTC
few	-	TRBV30	TRBJ2-5	CAHGGRRETQYF	TGTGCTCATGGGGGGCGGAGAGAGACCCAGTACTTC
-	-	TRBV11-1	TRBJ2-1	CASSPRGHNEQFF	TGTGCCAGCAGCCCGCGAGGTCACAATGAGCAGTTCTTC
-	TRBD1	TRBV19	TRBJ2-7	CASRLGQGRMYEQYF	TGTGCCAGTAGACTTGGACAGGGACGGATGTACGAGCAGTACTTC
few	-	TRBV7-9	TRBJ1-1	CASSLPGADDTEAFF	TGTGCCAGCAGCTTACCGGGGGCTGACGACACTGAAGCTTTCTTT
once	-	TRBV11-1	TRBJ1-1	CASSVGGWGEAFF	TGTGCCAGCAGCGTGGGCGGTTGGGGGGAAGCTTTCTTT
-	-	TRBV12-5	TRBJ1-1	CASGPPSEAFF	TGTGCTAGTGGTCCACCCAGTGAAGCTTTCTTT
-	-	TRBV11-2	TRBJ2-2	CASSSIGGHTGELFF	TGTGCCAGCAGCAGCATAGGGGGGCACACCGGGGAGCTGTTTTTT